The 5 T cell receptor beta chains reported below all come from one sample, sequenced in a study of response to subunit inactivated influenza vaccine. TCRdb passed the RT-PCR reads through MiXCR, listing each CDR3 protein once. Of about 160,000 distinct CDR3 sequences in the sample, roughly 11% were seen once. The material sequenced was non-naive T cells sorted from PBMCs, taken roughly 6 weeks after vaccination. These receptors all come from a middle-aged man who received an inactivated influenza vaccine.

This clonotype was counted a few times. The chain couples TRBV18 to TRBJ2-7; D is uncertain. Trimming pared 2 bases from V and 5 bases from J, leaving 10 bases between. The germline CDR1 and CDR2 sequences are KGHSH and LQKENI. The CDR3 loop spans 13 amino acids. CDR3 in DNA: TGTGCCAGCTCACCAGGGATGAGGAACGAGCAGTACTTC. This sequence encodes CASSPGMRNEQYF.

This clonotype has only one observation. The chain joins TRBV6-6 to TRBJ1-6; 8 positions match TRBD1. The CDR3 contains 13 residues. The germline V gene has CDR1 MNHNY and CDR2 SVGAGI (reference sequence). With 10 bases clipped from V and 9 bases from J, the junction kept 8 bases outside the gene matches. CDR3 coding DNA: TGTGCCACCTTGGACAGGGAGGCTTCACCCCTCCACTTT. This encodes CATLDREASPLHF.

In regard to this clonotype: At one end, the junction sequence differs from germline, possibly due to a read error. The J gene is TRBJ1-1, the V gene TRBV6-2 or TRBV6-3; D ambiguous. The germline gives CDR1 MNHEY, CDR2 SVGEGT. The CDR3 extends over 10 amino acids. The CDR3 loop reads CVSLTGGAFF. The CDR3, as DNA: TGTGTCAGCTTAACTGGCGGAGCTTTCTTT.

This clonotype has only a few counts. CDR3 residues: CASYSGPGYTF. CDR3 nucleotides: TGTGCCAGTTACTCAGGGCCTGGCTACACCTTC. The chain uses TRBV28 and TRBJ1-2, with D possibly TRBD1 on 5 matching bases. V was shortened by 9 bases and J by 7 bases, with 12 bases between the two germline ends. The germline gives CDR1 MDHEN, CDR2 SYDVKM. This CDR3 is built from 11 residues.

The V gene is TRBV9, the J gene TRBJ1-2; TRBD1 agrees at 12 bases. The CDR3 runs to 14 residues. Trimming at V came to 3 bases and at J to 7 bases, leaving 4 bases not matched to a gene. In germline, CDR1 is SGDLS, CDR2 YYNGEE. The CDR3 region has the DNA TGTGCCAGCAGCGCGGGACAGGGGGCGGGTGGCTACACCTTC. Amino acid sequence: CASSAGQGAGGYTF.